A selection of T cell receptor beta chains follows, all from one sample in a study of blood T cell repertoires in COVID-19. This table comes from immunoSEQ multiplex PCR, and its TCRdb copy is limited to in-frame clones, with some not included. The sample carries roughly 150,000 clones, approximately 93% recorded once. Sequenced: peripheral blood. The receptors were gathered from a woman aged 55-70 years with COVID-19, enrolled during active disease. The CDR3 runs from the conserved cysteine through the conserved F or W. The order of the fields is D gene, V gene, J gene, clone size, CDR3 protein, CDR3 DNA. A D gene is named only where the DNA matches it firmly. Rows give clone size only sometimes, using once, few, many, or a class for an expanded clone.

d_gene: -
v_gene: TRBV6-1
j_gene: TRBJ1-4
abundance: -
CDR3aa: CASSERQVNEKLFF
CDR3nt: TGTGCCAGCAGTGAACGTCAGGTCAATGAAAAACTGTTTTTT

d_gene: -
v_gene: TRBV27
j_gene: TRBJ2-3
abundance: -
CDR3aa: CASRPSGTDTDTQYF
CDR3nt: TGTGCCAGCAGACCCTCCGGGACTGACACAGATACGCAGTATTTT

d_gene: TRBD2
v_gene: TRBV5-4
j_gene: TRBJ2-1
abundance: -
CDR3aa: CASSPTSGGHHEQFF
CDR3nt: TGTGCCAGCAGCCCCACTAGCGGGGGGCATCATGAGCAGTTCTTC

d_gene: -
v_gene: TRBV18
j_gene: TRBJ1-6
abundance: -
CDR3aa: CASAAGSSYNSPLHF
CDR3nt: TGTGCCAGCGCAGCGGGGAGCTCCTATAATTCACCCCTCCACTTT

d_gene: -
v_gene: TRBV18
j_gene: TRBJ1-2
abundance: -
CDR3aa: CASSLITQGSNYGYTF
CDR3nt: TGTGCCAGCTCTCTCATAACTCAGGGATCTAACTATGGCTACACCTTC

d_gene: -
v_gene: TRBV7-2
j_gene: TRBJ1-2
abundance: -
CDR3aa: CASSSVPDTTVDGYTF
CDR3nt: TGTGCCAGCAGCTCCGTCCCGGACACCACAGTTGATGGCTACACCTTC

d_gene: -
v_gene: TRBV15
j_gene: TRBJ1-1
abundance: -
CDR3aa: CATSRSLKDSEAFF
CDR3nt: TGTGCCACCAGCAGATCCCTCAAAGACAGTGAAGCTTTCTTT

d_gene: -
v_gene: TRBV5-6
j_gene: TRBJ1-1
abundance: -
CDR3aa: CASSLVFDSANPNTEAFF
CDR3nt: TGTGCCAGCAGCTTGGTATTCGACAGCGCCAACCCCAACACTGAAGCTTTCTTT

d_gene: -
v_gene: TRBV4-2
j_gene: TRBJ1-1
abundance: -
CDR3aa: CASSQSQGSLNTEAFF
CDR3nt: TGTGCCAGCAGCCAATCCCAGGGATCACTTAACACTGAAGCTTTCTTT

d_gene: -
v_gene: TRBV18
j_gene: TRBJ1-6
abundance: -
CDR3aa: CASSPRGGTDSPLHF
CDR3nt: TGTGCCAGCTCACCTCGCGGGGGCACGGATTCACCCCTCCACTTT

d_gene: -
v_gene: TRBV3-1/TRBV3-2
j_gene: TRBJ2-7
abundance: -
CDR3aa: CASSQSLQLSYEQYF
CDR3nt: TGTGCCAGCAGCCAATCCCTTCAACTAAGCTACGAGCAGTACTTC

d_gene: -
v_gene: TRBV7-6
j_gene: TRBJ1-4
abundance: -
CDR3aa: CASSSKPTTNEKLFF
CDR3nt: TGTGCCAGCAGCTCCAAACCTACAACTAATGAAAAACTGTTTTTT

d_gene: -
v_gene: TRBV7-9
j_gene: TRBJ1-2
abundance: once
CDR3aa: CASSSTGTGDSYGYTF
CDR3nt: TGTGCCAGCAGCAGCACCGGGACGGGGGACTCCTATGGCTACACCTTC

d_gene: -
v_gene: TRBV10-3
j_gene: TRBJ1-1
abundance: -
CDR3aa: CAISEVRTEAFF
CDR3nt: TGTGCCATCAGTGAGGTGCGAACTGAAGCTTTCTTT

d_gene: TRBD2
v_gene: TRBV12-5
j_gene: TRBJ2-1
abundance: few
CDR3aa: CASGLRPGLAGGSSYNEQFF
CDR3nt: TGTGCTAGTGGTTTGAGACCGGGACTAGCGGGGGGGAGCTCCTACAATGAGCAGTTCTTC

d_gene: -
v_gene: TRBV19
j_gene: TRBJ1-2
abundance: -
CDR3aa: CASSMGGLLNYGYTF
CDR3nt: TGTGCCAGTAGTATGGGGGGGTTACTAAACTATGGCTACACCTTC

d_gene: TRBD1
v_gene: TRBV4-3
j_gene: TRBJ1-1
abundance: -
CDR3aa: CASSQSDRGTEAFF
CDR3nt: TGCGCCAGCAGCCAATCGGACAGGGGCACTGAAGCTTTCTTT

d_gene: TRBD1
v_gene: TRBV30
j_gene: TRBJ1-4
abundance: once
CDR3aa: CAWSPSPGTGIEKLFF
CDR3nt: TGTGCCTGGAGCCCGAGCCCGGGGACAGGGATTGAAAAACTGTTTTTT

d_gene: -
v_gene: TRBV7-9
j_gene: TRBJ1-1
abundance: -
CDR3aa: CASSLPIDKPNTEAFF
CDR3nt: TGTGCCAGCAGCCTTCCCATTGACAAACCGAACACTGAAGCTTTCTTT

d_gene: -
v_gene: TRBV4-2
j_gene: TRBJ2-2
abundance: -
CDR3aa: CASSQSPGATGELFF
CDR3nt: TGTGCCAGCAGCCAAAGCCCGGGAGCAACCGGGGAGCTGTTTTTT

d_gene: TRBD1
v_gene: TRBV10-3
j_gene: TRBJ1-2
abundance: -
CDR3aa: CATFSDRGLWGYTF
CDR3nt: TGTGCCACCTTTTCGGACAGGGGGCTATGGGGCTACACCTTC

d_gene: -
v_gene: TRBV19
j_gene: TRBJ1-1
abundance: -
CDR3aa: CATQRGRNTEAFF
CDR3nt: TGTGCCACCCAGCGGGGACGAAACACTGAAGCTTTCTTT

d_gene: TRBD1
v_gene: TRBV18
j_gene: TRBJ1-1
abundance: -
CDR3aa: CASSPQQGAEAFF
CDR3nt: TGTGCCAGCTCGCCCCAACAGGGGGCTGAAGCTTTCTTT

d_gene: -
v_gene: TRBV7-2
j_gene: TRBJ1-5
abundance: -
CDR3aa: CASSLYPPAGRGIDQPQHF
CDR3nt: TGTGCCAGCAGCTTATACCCTCCGGCGGGCAGGGGAATAGATCAGCCCCAGCATTTT

d_gene: TRBD1
v_gene: TRBV6-6
j_gene: TRBJ2-1
abundance: -
CDR3aa: CASSSTGTETYNEQFF
CDR3nt: TGTGCCAGCAGCTCGACCGGGACAGAGACCTACAATGAGCAGTTCTTC

d_gene: -
v_gene: TRBV5-5
j_gene: TRBJ2-5
abundance: -
CDR3aa: CASSLVAGRETQYF
CDR3nt: TGTGCCAGCAGCTTGGTGGCAGGGCGAGAGACCCAGTACTTC

d_gene: TRBD1
v_gene: TRBV29-1
j_gene: TRBJ1-1
abundance: -
CDR3aa: CSVDTGANTEAFF
CDR3nt: TGCAGCGTGGATACAGGGGCCAACACTGAAGCTTTCTTT

d_gene: -
v_gene: TRBV2
j_gene: TRBJ1-3
abundance: -
CDR3aa: CASSELTGGFGNTIYF
CDR3nt: TGTGCCAGCAGTGAACTCACGGGGGGCTTTGGAAACACCATATATTTT

d_gene: -
v_gene: TRBV20-1
j_gene: TRBJ1-5
abundance: -
CDR3aa: CSASKGNGNQPQHF
CDR3nt: TGCAGTGCTAGTAAGGGGAACGGCAATCAGCCCCAGCATTTT

d_gene: TRBD1
v_gene: TRBV4-2
j_gene: TRBJ1-4
abundance: -
CDR3aa: CASSQVQGSNEKLFF
CDR3nt: TGTGCCAGCAGCCAAGTACAGGGGAGTAATGAAAAACTGTTTTTT

d_gene: -
v_gene: TRBV19
j_gene: TRBJ1-6
abundance: -
CDR3aa: CASSISSSYNSPLHF
CDR3nt: TGTGCCAGTAGTATATCTAGCTCCTATAATTCACCCCTCCACTTT

d_gene: TRBD1
v_gene: TRBV3-1/TRBV3-2
j_gene: TRBJ1-6
abundance: -
CDR3aa: CASRSGQLNSPLHF
CDR3nt: TGTGCCAGCAGATCGGGACAGTTAAATTCACCCCTCCACTTT

d_gene: TRBD1
v_gene: TRBV5-6
j_gene: TRBJ2-7
abundance: -
CDR3aa: CASSGGQEFYEQYF
CDR3nt: TGTGCCAGCAGCGGGGGACAGGAATTTTACGAGCAGTACTTC

d_gene: TRBD1
v_gene: TRBV6-6
j_gene: TRBJ1-6
abundance: few
CDR3aa: CASRLGQGMDSPLHF
CDR3nt: TGTGCCAGCAGGCTGGGACAGGGGATGGATTCACCCCTCCACTTT

d_gene: TRBD1
v_gene: TRBV7-2
j_gene: TRBJ2-1
abundance: -
CDR3aa: CASRVPGTALNEQFF
CDR3nt: TGTGCCAGCAGGGTACCCGGGACAGCACTCAATGAGCAGTTCTTC

d_gene: -
v_gene: TRBV7-2
j_gene: TRBJ1-2
abundance: -
CDR3aa: CASSPPPGVGYTF
CDR3nt: TGTGCCAGCAGCCCACCCCCAGGGGTAGGCTACACCTTC

d_gene: TRBD2
v_gene: TRBV7-8
j_gene: TRBJ2-3
abundance: -
CDR3aa: CASSYRLADTDTQYF
CDR3nt: TGTGCCAGCAGCTACCGACTAGCGGACACAGATACGCAGTATTTT

d_gene: -
v_gene: TRBV19
j_gene: TRBJ1-1
abundance: -
CDR3aa: CASSMLGAAYTEAFF
CDR3nt: TGTGCCAGTAGTATGTTGGGGGCAGCGTACACTGAAGCTTTCTTT

d_gene: -
v_gene: TRBV9
j_gene: TRBJ1-1
abundance: -
CDR3aa: CASSLSGAPSYTEAFF
CDR3nt: TGTGCCAGCAGCCTTAGCGGGGCACCAAGTTACACTGAAGCTTTCTTT

d_gene: TRBD2
v_gene: TRBV4-2
j_gene: TRBJ2-1
abundance: -
CDR3aa: CASSQGSGGANEQFF
CDR3nt: TGTGCCAGCAGCCAAGGTAGCGGGGGGGCCAATGAGCAGTTCTTC

d_gene: TRBD2
v_gene: TRBV12-5
j_gene: TRBJ2-1
abundance: -
CDR3aa: CASGPASGGRDEQFF
CDR3nt: TGTGCTAGTGGCCCAGCTAGCGGGGGGAGGGATGAGCAGTTCTTC

d_gene: -
v_gene: TRBV7-2
j_gene: TRBJ2-1
abundance: once
CDR3aa: CASSLGQTLYNEQFF
CDR3nt: TGTGCCAGCAGCCTTGGACAGACCCTATACAATGAGCAGTTCTTC

d_gene: -
v_gene: TRBV5-6
j_gene: TRBJ2-2
abundance: -
CDR3aa: CASSYPRGALWAGELFF
CDR3nt: TGTGCCAGCAGCTACCCCCGGGGAGCCCTCTGGGCCGGGGAGCTGTTTTTT

d_gene: -
v_gene: TRBV5-1
j_gene: TRBJ2-7
abundance: -
CDR3aa: CASSLGRAYEQYF
CDR3nt: TGCGCCAGCAGCTTGGGGCGGGCCTACGAGCAGTACTTC

d_gene: -
v_gene: TRBV7-9
j_gene: TRBJ2-4
abundance: -
CDR3aa: CASSLEFLTTDIQYF
CDR3nt: TGTGCCAGCAGCTTAGAATTCCTGACAACGGACATTCAGTACTTC

d_gene: -
v_gene: TRBV5-5
j_gene: TRBJ2-7
abundance: -
CDR3aa: CASSLDFYEQYF
CDR3nt: TGTGCCAGCAGCTTGGACTTTTACGAGCAGTACTTC

d_gene: TRBD1
v_gene: TRBV6-1
j_gene: TRBJ1-1
abundance: once
CDR3aa: CASSEPPGQANTEAFF
CDR3nt: TGTGCCAGCAGTGAACCACCGGGACAGGCGAACACTGAAGCTTTCTTT

d_gene: -
v_gene: TRBV18
j_gene: TRBJ2-2
abundance: -
CDR3aa: CASSRLGDTGELFF
CDR3nt: TGTGCCAGCTCACGGTTAGGGGACACCGGGGAGCTGTTTTTT

d_gene: -
v_gene: TRBV19
j_gene: TRBJ2-1
abundance: -
CDR3aa: CASSIVQGSYNEQFF
CDR3nt: TGTGCCAGTAGTATAGTGCAGGGCTCCTACAATGAGCAGTTCTTC

d_gene: -
v_gene: TRBV18
j_gene: TRBJ1-1
abundance: -
CDR3aa: CASSLNRVQTEAFF
CDR3nt: TGTGCCAGCTCACTGAACAGGGTCCAGACTGAAGCTTTCTTT

d_gene: TRBD1
v_gene: TRBV2
j_gene: TRBJ2-2
abundance: -
CDR3aa: CASSEAWDRANTGELFF
CDR3nt: TGTGCCAGCAGTGAAGCTTGGGACAGGGCGAACACCGGGGAGCTGTTTTTT

d_gene: -
v_gene: TRBV3-1/TRBV3-2
j_gene: TRBJ2-1
abundance: -
CDR3aa: CASSQDRVSYNEQFF
CDR3nt: TGTGCCAGCAGCCAAGATCGGGTCTCCTACAATGAGCAGTTCTTC

d_gene: -
v_gene: TRBV7-2
j_gene: TRBJ2-1
abundance: once
CDR3aa: CASSPGVSLSYNEQFF
CDR3nt: TGTGCCAGCAGCCCGGGGGTCTCTCTTTCCTACAATGAGCAGTTCTTC

d_gene: TRBD1
v_gene: TRBV7-2
j_gene: TRBJ1-4
abundance: -
CDR3aa: CASSLDTGANEKLFF
CDR3nt: TGTGCCAGCAGCTTAGACACAGGGGCCAATGAAAAACTGTTTTTT

d_gene: TRBD1
v_gene: TRBV12-3/TRBV12-4
j_gene: TRBJ1-4
abundance: -
CDR3aa: CASRGQGGEKLFF
CDR3nt: TGTGCCAGCAGGGGACAGGGAGGTGAAAAACTGTTTTTT